Each of the 9 T cell receptor beta chains below was sequenced from the same sample in a study of blood T cells in healthy people across ages. The second PCR ran roughly 6 to 11 cycles with a sample-barcoded 5' primer and J-beta primers. TCRdb re-derived calls from the 5' RACE reads in MiXCR, one entry per CDR3 protein. The top ten clones hold around 4% of a sample with some 1,500,000 distinct CDR3 sequences, approximately 42% of them seen once. Source material: blood. The receptors stem from a woman between 18 and 29 years old in good health.

V is TRBV20-1 and J is TRBJ2-1; 7 bases fit TRBD2. V dropped 6 bases and J dropped 5; count of bases not matched to a gene: 10. The CDR3 totals 14 residues. The germline V gene has CDR1 DFQATT and CDR2 SNEGSKA (reference sequence). The DNA of the CDR3 is TGCAGTGCCCTGGGGGGAGGGCCCGACAATGAGCAGTTCTTC. Translated, it gives CSALGGGPDNEQFF.

The CDR3 nucleotides are TGTGCCAGCAAACCGGGAGCTGGGAGCACTGAAGCTTTCTTT. This sequence encodes CASKPGAGSTEAFF. The V and J genes are TRBV12-3 or TRBV12-4 and TRBJ1-1; no definite D call. V was cut by 7 bases and J by 4 bases, with 16 bases left in between. CDR3 length equals 14 residues.

A few counts support this clonotype. The chain employs TRBV7-9 and TRBJ2-7; D is uncertain. The CDR3 runs to 13 residues. In germline, CDR1 is SEHNR, CDR2 FQNEAQ (reference sequence). V dropped 5 bases and J dropped 2 bases, with 10 bases sitting between them. The CDR3 is CASSKEGTYEQYF. CDR3 nucleotides: TGTGCCAGCAGCAAAGAAGGGACCTACGAGCAGTACTTC.

The chain recombines TRBV20-1 with TRBJ2-1; 11 bases fit TRBD2. With 6 bases clipped from V and 0 bases from J, the junction kept 10 bases outside the gene matches. There are 17 residues in the CDR3. Germline CDR1 reads DFQATT; CDR2 reads SNEGSKA (reference sequence). The CDR3 coding sequence is TGCAGTGCCAGATCGAGCGGGACTAGCGGCTCCTACAATGAGCAGTTCTTC. It encodes CSARSSGTSGSYNEQFF.

This clonotype was picked up a small number of times. V is TRBV19 and J is TRBJ1-1; 7 nucleotides line up with TRBD1. V trimming: 6 bases; J trimming: 1 base; junction bases outside the gene matches: 8. This CDR3 region has 15 residues. The germline V gene encodes CDR1 LNHDA and CDR2 SQIVND (reference sequence). In nucleotides, the CDR3 is TGTGCCAGTAGCGGAAAAGGGGGCTGGAACACTGAAGCTTTCTTT. Translation: CASSGKGGWNTEAFF. Looking up the rest from reference TRBV19 and TRBJ1-1 gives the full variable domain: DGGITQSPKYLFRKEGQNVTLSCEQNLNHDAMYWYRQDPGQGLRLIYYSQIVNDFQKGDIAEGYSVSREKKESFPLTVTSAQKNPTAFYLCASSGKGGWNTEAFFGQGTRLTVV.

This clonotype has just a few counts. The genes are TRBV7-2 and TRBJ1-2, with 8 nucleotides matching TRBD1. This CDR3 spans 15 amino acids. With V trimmed by 5 bases and J by 4 bases, 9 bases remained unmatched. Per the germline V gene, CDR1 is SGHTA and CDR2 is FQGNSA. CDR3 DNA: TGTGCCAGCAGCGGATCCTCCGACAGGGGCTATGGCTACACCTTC. It is translated as CASSGSSDRGYGYTF.

For the CDR3, the DNA is TGTGCCACAAGGCGGGGCGCCGCCGAGCAGTACTTC. It specifies CATRRGAAEQYF. This rearrangement joins TRBV27 to TRBJ2-1, with D maybe TRBD2 (6 bases). The J call could be wrong; TRBJ2-7 is a better fit for the DNA end. The CDR3 is made up of 12 amino acids. Germline-derived CDR1 and CDR2 are MNHEY and SMNVEV (reference sequence).

J is TRBJ2-7 and V is TRBV7-2; 11 bases align to TRBD1. The DNA end is more similar to TRBJ2-4, so the J call may be wrong. The CDR3 loop spans 20 amino acids. The germline gives CDR1 SGHTA, CDR2 FQGNSA. The CDR3, as DNA: TGTGCCAGCAGCTTATTTCGGGACAGGGGGAACCGACGGGCCAAAAACATTCAGTACTTC. Its protein is CASSLFRDRGNRRAKNIQYF.

This sequence joins TRBV6-1 and TRBJ2-7; D could derive from TRBD1 or TRBD2 (5 bases each). The germline gives CDR1 MNHNS, CDR2 SASEGT. Trimming took 3 bases from V and 4 from J, leaving 13 bases between them. The CDR3 covers 14 residues. The DNA of the CDR3 is TGTGCCAGCAGTGATGGGGACGGAAGATACGAGCAGTACTTC. Translating it yields CASSDGDGRYEQYF.